This TCR beta chain was identified during a study of T cells after yellow fever vaccination. Study at large: Some fractions had low cell numbers, and these were prepared with SMART-Seq v4 Ultra Low Input. General study results and limits: From the bulk population, abundant clonotypes could contaminate and appear within FACS-sorted repertoires.

This clonotype showed up just a few times. Antigen unknown. Between the trimmed V and J ends, which lost 7 bases and 5 bases, there was a span of 15 bases. The CDR3 runs 13 residues. Germline CDR1 reads MNHEY; CDR2 reads SVGAGI. TCRdb reprocessed the 5' RACE reads with MiXCR, giving one entry per CDR3 protein. This sample yields 450,000 to 550,000 distinct CDR3 sequences, of which 15% to 20% are seen a single time; over 11% belongs to the top ten. This TCR came from a man between 25 and 39 years old who received the YFV17D yellow fever vaccine. The sample consisted of PBMCs, taken 15 days after the yellow fever booster vaccination. The chain employs TRBV6-5 and TRBJ2-7; D is ambiguous. The CDR3 nucleotides are TGTGCCAGCAAGGAGATCAAGTTTAACGAGCAGTACTTC. Its protein is CASKEIKFNEQYF.